Listed here is a single T cell receptor beta chain. Germline lookup yields CDR1 GTSNPN and CDR2 SVGIG (reference sequence). V was clipped by 2 bases and J by 0 bases, with 13 bases between them. This CDR3 is built from 15 residues. The sample is drawn from a study of cytomegalovirus exposure and HLA in healthy donors. PCR used 60 Vbeta primers and 13 Jbeta primers. Measured with immunoSEQ multiplex PCR; TCRdb has only the in-frame clones, and not every one. The sample lists about 200,000 clones; roughly 73% were seen once. The sample consisted of PBMCs. The chain has TRBV30 and TRBJ1-2; tentative D call: TRBD1 (6 bases). The clonotype comes from a woman in her twenties or thirties in good health and CMV-seronegative. The CDR3 sequence is CAWSTPGHTNYGYTF. The CDR3 nucleotides read TGTGCCTGGAGTACACCGGGACATACTAACTATGGCTACACCTTC.